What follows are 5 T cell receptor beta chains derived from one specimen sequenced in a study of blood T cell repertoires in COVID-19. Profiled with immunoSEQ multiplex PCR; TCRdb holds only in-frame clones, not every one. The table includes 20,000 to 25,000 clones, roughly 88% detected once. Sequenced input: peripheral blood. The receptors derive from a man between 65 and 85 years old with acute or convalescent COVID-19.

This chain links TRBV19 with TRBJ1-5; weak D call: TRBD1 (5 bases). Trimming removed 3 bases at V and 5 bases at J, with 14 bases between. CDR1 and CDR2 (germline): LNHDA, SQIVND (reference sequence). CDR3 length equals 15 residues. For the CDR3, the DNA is TGTGCCAGTAGTATGGTGCGACAGATGGATCAGCCCCAGCATTTT. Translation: CASSMVRQMDQPQHF. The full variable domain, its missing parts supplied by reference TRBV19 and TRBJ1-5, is DGGITQSPKYLFRKEGQNVTLSCEQNLNHDAMYWYRQDPGQGLRLIYYSQIVNDFQKGDIAEGYSVSREKKESFPLTVTSAQKNPTAFYLCASSMVRQMDQPQHFGDGTRLSIL.

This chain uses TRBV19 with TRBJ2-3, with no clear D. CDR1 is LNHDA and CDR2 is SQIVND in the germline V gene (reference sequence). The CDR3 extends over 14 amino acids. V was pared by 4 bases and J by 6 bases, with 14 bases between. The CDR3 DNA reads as TGTGCCAGTAGTACCCAGACTTCAAGGGATACGCAGTATTTT. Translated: CASSTQTSRDTQYF.

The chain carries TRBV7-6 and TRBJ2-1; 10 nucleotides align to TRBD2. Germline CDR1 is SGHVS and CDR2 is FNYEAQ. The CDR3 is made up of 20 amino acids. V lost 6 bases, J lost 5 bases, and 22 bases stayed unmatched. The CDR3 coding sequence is TGTGCCAGCAGGGTGGGGGTCGGGGTAGTAGCGGGAGGCCCCCACAATGAGCAGTTCTTC. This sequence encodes CASRVGVGVVAGGPHNEQFF.

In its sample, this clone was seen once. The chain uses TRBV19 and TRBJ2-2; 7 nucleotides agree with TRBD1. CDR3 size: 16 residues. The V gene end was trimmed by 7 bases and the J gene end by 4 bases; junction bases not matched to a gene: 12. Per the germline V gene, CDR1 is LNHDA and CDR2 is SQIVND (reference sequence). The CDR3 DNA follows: TGTGCCAGTACCTCAACCGGGACAGTAATCACCGGGGAGCTGTTTTTT. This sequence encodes CASTSTGTVITGELFF.

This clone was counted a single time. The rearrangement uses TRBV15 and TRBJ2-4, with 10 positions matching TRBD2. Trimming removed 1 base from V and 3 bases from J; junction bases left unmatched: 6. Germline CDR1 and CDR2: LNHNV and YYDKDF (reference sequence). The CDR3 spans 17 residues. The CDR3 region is CATSRGRLAGHKNIQYF. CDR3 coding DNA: TGTGCCACCAGCAGAGGAAGACTAGCGGGCCACAAAAACATTCAGTACTTC.